Described below is a single T cell receptor beta chain sequence and its context. The target antigen is unknown. Repertoires were sampled repeatedly during chemoradiotherapy. The CDR3 totals 12 residues. The germline V and J ends were trimmed by 3 bases and 7 bases, with 10 bases remaining between them. CDR1 SGHTA and CDR2 FQGNSA come from the germline V gene. The table came from immunoSEQ multiplex PCR; TCRdb's copy has only in-frame clones and leaves some out. The sample includes approximately 12,000 clones, around 72% seen only once; the top ten take 8% to 9%. The sample originates from a study of chemoradiotherapy in HPV16-positive cancers. In the study overall: Functional T-cell assays on a couple of HPV16-positive patients' cells defined candidate HPV-specific clones and common TCR motifs.

Study findings and constraints: Candidate HPV-specific clones and E7-related TCR motifs grew in tumor during treatment. In HPV16-positive patients, HPV-responsive T-cell expansion tracked better recurrence-free survival.

This sample was taken from a patient who underwent chemoradiotherapy. The chain employs TRBV7-2 and TRBJ2-7; the D is unclear. The origin of this receptor is a human donor with HPV-associated anogenital cancer. CDR3 in amino acids: CASSFWVGEQYF. The CDR3 DNA sequence: TGTGCCAGCAGCTTTTGGGTAGGGGAGCAGTACTTC.